What follows are 16 T cell receptor beta chains derived from one specimen sequenced in a study of blood T cells in healthy people across ages. For the second PCR, which ran for 7 to 11 cycles, a sample-barcoded 5' primer and a J-beta primer mix were used. TCRdb reprocessed the 5' RACE reads via MiXCR and lists one record per CDR3 protein. The sample has 1 million or so distinct CDR3 sequences, about 25% seen once. The same specimen was also included in a second study, on T cells of mothers and their children.

The sequencing sample was made of blood. These receptors all stem from a girl under 10 years old in good health.

This clonotype was seen repeatedly, ten times or more. The V and J genes are TRBV27 and TRBJ1-5; no clear D gene. Between the trimmed V and J ends, which lost 3 bases and 1 base, there was a span of 4 bases. In germline, CDR1 is MNHEY, CDR2 SMNVEV (reference sequence). This CDR3 has 13 amino acids. The CDR3 region is CASSLWSNQPQHF. CDR3 sequence (DNA): TGTGCCAGCAGTTTGTGGAGCAATCAGCCCCAGCATTTT.

This clonotype was detected ten times or more. For the CDR3, the DNA is TGCGCCAGCAGCTTGATACGATCCGGGGATACGCAGTATTTT. This sequence encodes CASSLIRSGDTQYF. The gene calls are TRBV5-1 and TRBJ2-3; D ambiguous. Germline V lookup: CDR1 SGHRS, CDR2 YFSETQ. V lost 1 base to trimming and J lost 6 bases, with 12 bases between them. This CDR3 region has 14 residues.

The gene calls are TRBV12-3 or TRBV12-4 and TRBJ2-3; either TRBD1 or TRBD2 may supply D (5 bases each). Trimming pared 6 bases from V and 4 bases from J, leaving 14 bases between. CDR3 length: 14 residues. The CDR3 is CASRIIEGSDTQYF. CDR3 sequence (DNA): TGTGCCAGCAGGATCATAGAGGGGTCAGATACGCAGTATTTT.

This clonotype was found a few times. J is TRBJ2-5 and V is TRBV2; D not resolved. V was cut by 7 bases and J by 5 bases, with 11 bases left in between. This CDR3 contains 12 residues. Germline V gives CDR1 SNHLY, CDR2 FYNNEI. CDR3 in amino acids: CASKVLSETQYF. The CDR3 coding sequence is TGTGCCAGCAAGGTTCTTTCGGAGACCCAGTACTTC.

This rearrangement joins TRBV2 to TRBJ1-4; 7 bases map to TRBD1. CDR3 length: 16 residues. The germline V gene has CDR1 SNHLY and CDR2 FYNNEI. Unmatched junction bases numbered 7, after V lost 2 bases and J lost 4 bases. For the CDR3, the DNA is TGTGCCAGCAGTGAATCGGGACAGCTCCTTAATGAAAAACTGTTTTTT. Protein sequence: CASSESGQLLNEKLFF. Drawing the rest from reference TRBV2 and TRBJ1-4, the complete variable domain is EPEVTQTPSHQVTQMGQEVILRCVPISNHLYFYWYRQILGQKVEFLVSFYNNEISEKSEIFDDQFSVERPDGSNFTLKIRSTKLEDSAMYFCASSESGQLLNEKLFFGSGTQLSVL.

This clonotype appeared a few times. The chain employs TRBV7-8 and TRBJ2-3; D may be TRBD2 (6 bases). This CDR3 region has 18 residues. Germline assignment: CDR1 SGHVS and CDR2 FQNEAQ. V lost 2 bases and J lost 0, with 18 bases in between. The CDR3 is CASSLSPVSGSSTDTQYF. CDR3 nucleotides: TGTGCCAGCAGCTTATCACCAGTTAGCGGCTCTAGCACAGATACGCAGTATTTT.

V and J are TRBV7-9 and TRBJ1-1; 8 bases are shared with TRBD1. Germline V gene sequence: CDR1 SEHNR, CDR2 FQNEAQ (reference sequence). V was clipped by 4 bases and J by 3 bases; unmatched bases: 10. CDR3 length: 16 residues. CDR3 amino acids: CASSSAGEDRDTEAFF. The CDR3 bases are TGTGCCAGCAGCTCAGCGGGAGAGGACAGGGACACTGAAGCTTTCTTT.

This chain links TRBV29-1 with TRBJ2-3; 8 bases match TRBD1. The CDR3 sequence is 12 residues long. Germline loops: CDR1 SQVTM, CDR2 ANQGSEA. J gave up 6 bases and V 7 bases, and 6 bases lay outside the gene matches. The CDR3 bases are TGCAGCGCCTTGGACAGGGAGGATACGCAGTATTTT. Translation gives CSALDREDTQYF.

This clonotype was counted between two and nine times. The chain couples TRBV7-2 to TRBJ2-7; D remains unclear. Germline CDR1 and CDR2: SGHTA and FQGNSA. This CDR3 is built from 13 residues. V dropped 2 bases and J dropped 2 bases, with 7 bases sitting between them. The CDR3 nucleotides are TGTGCCAGCAGCTTATTCATTGCCTACGAGCAGTACTTC. Its protein is CASSLFIAYEQYF.

The chain uses TRBV7-2 and TRBJ1-1; D is possibly TRBD1 (6 bases). CDR3 length: 15 residues. With 5 bases removed from V and 6 bases from J, the gap between germline ends came to 19 bases. Germline V gene data show CDR1 as SGHTA and CDR2 as FQGNSA. The CDR3 DNA reads TGTGCCAGCAGCACTTGGGGGGCGGGGCCCCCTGAAGCTTTCTTT. Its translation: CASSTWGAGPPEAFF.

This clonotype occurred a few times. The chain carries TRBV29-1 and TRBJ2-1, with 10 bases matching TRBD1. This CDR3 spans 15 amino acids. V lost 6 bases and J lost 4; bases outside the gene matches: 9. In germline, CDR1 is SQVTM, CDR2 ANQGSEA. The CDR3 DNA is TGCAGCGTGAACCGGGACAGGGGTAGATACAATGAGCAGTTCTTC. It encodes CSVNRDRGRYNEQFF.

This chain joins TRBV7-6 and TRBJ2-5; no firm D call. The DNA end is more similar to TRBJ2-7, so the J call may be wrong. CDR1 SGHVS and CDR2 FNYEAQ come from the germline V gene. This CDR3 region has 15 residues. The DNA for the CDR3 is TGTGCCAGCAGCCTTACCAGCCTCAGTAGTTACGAGCAGTACTTC. This sequence encodes CASSLTSLSSYEQYF.

The DNA for the CDR3 is TGTGCCAGCGCGCTCATATCAGGCAGACAAGAGACCCAGTACTTC. Its protein product is CASALISGRQETQYF. The chain carries TRBV25-1 and TRBJ2-5; D unclear. This CDR3 has 15 residues. Per germline, CDR1 MGHDK and CDR2 SYGVNS. The ends were cut back, 8 bases at V and 2 bases at J, with 18 bases in the middle.

This rearrangement joins TRBV12-3 or TRBV12-4 to TRBJ1-5, with D perhaps TRBD1 (5 bases). V dropped 2 bases and J dropped 5 bases, with 19 bases sitting between them. The CDR3 length is 17 residues. This CDR3 reads CASSLSWGRAGDQPQHF. The CDR3 nucleotides read TGTGCCAGCAGTTTAAGTTGGGGCAGGGCCGGCGATCAGCCCCAGCATTTT.

This clonotype was seen a single time. The rearrangement uses TRBV7-9 and TRBJ2-1, with 12 nucleotides matching TRBD2. The ends lost 4 bases at V and 1 base at J; junction bases unmatched: 11. The CDR3 is made up of 19 amino acids. Germline CDR1 SEHNR, CDR2 FQNEAQ (reference sequence). The CDR3 sequence is CASSSGLAGRIPSYNEQFF. The CDR3 bases are TGTGCCAGCAGCTCTGGACTAGCGGGACGTATCCCTTCCTACAATGAGCAGTTCTTC.

This clonotype has more than one count but fewer than ten. The chain combines TRBV20-1 with TRBJ2-1, with 7 nucleotides matching TRBD2. This CDR3 comprises 16 residues. V lost 0 bases to trimming and J lost 3 bases; unmatched junction nucleotides: 8. Germline V gene sequence: CDR1 DFQATT, CDR2 SNEGSKA (reference sequence). Here the CDR3 reads CSARDESGAHYNEQFF. The CDR3 DNA reads as TGCAGTGCTAGAGATGAGAGCGGGGCCCACTACAATGAGCAGTTCTTC.